This TCR beta chain was sequenced during a study of shared clonotypes between healthy human individuals. Study-wide points: Blood was the only sampled material, and tissue repertoires likely differ. For naive CD4 cells, 4.5% to 6.5% of clonotypes were shared across a handful of donors.

Comments on this clone: The target antigen is unknown.

Germline V gene data show CDR1 as SGHAT and CDR2 as FQNNGV. The CDR3 extends over 16 amino acids. V lost 3 bases to trimming and J lost 1 base; unmatched junction nucleotides: 4. Several immunoSEQ plates held equal portions of the genomic DNA taken from each subset. Profiled with immunoSEQ multiplex PCR; TCRdb holds only in-frame clones, not every one. The sample contains more than 900,000 clones, 75% to 80% of which appear only once. Sequencing used memory CD4+ T cells from PBMCs. The sample's subset: CD45RA-negative fraction. The source of this sequence is a man between 18 and 29 years old in good health. Some clones in this sample may be carry-over from other donors' samples. The chain is built from TRBV11-2 and TRBJ2-2, with 8 bases matching TRBD2. The CDR3 is CASSFQLAVNTGELFF. DNA for the CDR3: TGTGCCAGCAGCTTTCAACTAGCGGTGAACACCGGGGAGCTGTTTTTT.